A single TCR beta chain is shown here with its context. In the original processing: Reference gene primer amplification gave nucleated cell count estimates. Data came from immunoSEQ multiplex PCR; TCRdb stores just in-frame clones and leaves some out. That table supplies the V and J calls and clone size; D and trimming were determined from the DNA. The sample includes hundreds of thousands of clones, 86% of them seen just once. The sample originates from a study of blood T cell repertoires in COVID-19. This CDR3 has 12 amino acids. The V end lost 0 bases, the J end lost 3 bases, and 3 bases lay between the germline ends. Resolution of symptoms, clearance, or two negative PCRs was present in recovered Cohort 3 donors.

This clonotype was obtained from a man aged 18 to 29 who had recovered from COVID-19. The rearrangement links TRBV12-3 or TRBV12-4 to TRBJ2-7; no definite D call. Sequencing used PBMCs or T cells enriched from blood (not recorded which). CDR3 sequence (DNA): TGTGCCAGCAGTTTAGCCAGCTACGAGCAGTACTTC. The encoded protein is CASSLASYEQYF.